Listed here are 29 T cell receptor beta chains from one sample, sequenced in a study of cytotoxic CD8 clonotypes in ibrutinib-treated CLL. Produced via immunoSEQ multiplex PCR; TCRdb's table is partial and in-frame only. Of over 140,000 clones listed, around 82% are singletons. The source material was PBMCs, sampled after 36 months of ibrutinib treatment. These receptors were taken from a human donor with chronic lymphocytic leukemia.

CDR3 in amino acids: CASNEQGFGEKLFF. CDR3 nucleotides: TGTGCCAGTAATGAGCAGGGGTTTGGAGAAAAACTGTTTTTT. The chain links TRBV19 to TRBJ1-4; D is possibly TRBD1 (6 bases). Germline V CDR1 and CDR2: LNHDA, SQIVND (reference sequence). V shed 7 bases and J shed 8 bases, with 17 bases lying between them. The CDR3 loop spans 14 amino acids.

This clone was seen a handful of times. The chain has TRBV7-3 and TRBJ2-1; no reliable D call. Per germline, CDR1 SGHTA and CDR2 FQGTGA. Trimming stripped 2 bases from V and 1 base from J, with 9 bases between. CDR3 length: 15 amino acids. DNA of the CDR3: TGTGCCAGCAGCTTAGGCTGGCGTTCCTACAATGAGCAGTTCTTC. It is translated as CASSLGWRSYNEQFF.

This rearrangement joins TRBV30 to TRBJ2-7; D is unclear. V gave up 3 bases and J gave up 4 bases, with 19 bases separating them. The CDR3 sequence is 15 residues long. From germline, CDR1 is GTSNPN and CDR2 SVGIG (reference sequence). CDR3 nucleotides: TGTGCCTGGAGGCACCAGTCCGGGCCCTTATACGAGCAGTACTTC. Amino acid sequence: CAWRHQSGPLYEQYF.

The V gene is TRBV4-1, the J gene TRBJ2-1; the D gene is possibly TRBD2 (5 bases). The CDR3 contains 16 residues. The germline gives CDR1 MGHRA, CDR2 YSYEKL. V was cut by 4 bases and J by 0 bases, with 13 bases left in between. For the CDR3, the DNA is TGCGCCAGCAGCCCTCCGGGGAAAAGCTCCTACAATGAGCAGTTCTTC. Amino acid sequence: CASSPPGKSSYNEQFF.

The chain has TRBV7-9 and TRBJ2-4, with D possibly TRBD1 on 6 matching bases. There are 14 residues in the CDR3. Germline V CDR1 and CDR2: SEHNR, FQNEAQ (reference sequence). V shed 5 bases and J shed 0 bases, with 8 bases lying between them. Here the CDR3 reads CASSQTGAKNIQYF. The CDR3 coding sequence is TGTGCCAGCAGCCAGACAGGAGCCAAAAACATTCAGTACTTC. Complete variable domain (other parts from reference TRBV7-9 and TRBJ2-4): DTGVSQNPRHKITKRGQNVTFRCDPISEHNRLYWYRQTLGQGPEFLTYFQNEAQLEKSRLLSDRFSAERPKGSFSTLEIQRTEQGDSAMYLCASSQTGAKNIQYFGAGTRLSVL.

This clone was recorded many times. CDR3 nucleotide sequence: TGTGCCAGCAGTCCCTTTCTTCCCCTGGGGGCCCCTGAAGCTTTCTTT. Residues: CASSPFLPLGAPEAFF. The chain combines TRBV28 with TRBJ1-1; weak D call: TRBD1 (6 bases). The CDR3 spans 16 residues. Deletions cut 5 bases from V and 6 bases from J, with 22 bases between. From germline, CDR1 is MDHEN and CDR2 SYDVKM.

A note on this clone: Other DNA sequences in this sample translate to the same CDR3. V usage is TRBV9 and J usage is TRBJ2-1, with 11 nucleotides matching TRBD2. The CDR3 is 15 residues long. Per the germline V gene, CDR1 is SGDLS and CDR2 is YYNGEE. The V segment lost 3 bases and the J segment 6 bases; nucleotides outside the gene matches: 5. For the CDR3, the DNA is TGTGCCAGCAGCGCAACTAGCGGGAGAGGCAATGAGCAGTTCTTC. It specifies CASSATSGRGNEQFF.

This sequence joins TRBV6-1 and TRBJ2-3, with 9 bases fitting TRBD1. Germline trimming cut 6 bases from V and 3 bases from J; bases unmatched to any gene: 7. From germline, CDR1 is MNHNS and CDR2 SASEGT. The CDR3 is 15 amino acids. DNA for the CDR3: TGTGCCAGCAGCCCGTCCGGGACAGGGACAGATACGCAGTATTTT. The encoded protein is CASSPSGTGTDTQYF.

This chain uses TRBV28 with TRBJ2-7; 7 bases agree with TRBD1. Germline CDR1 is MDHEN and CDR2 is SYDVKM. This CDR3 comprises 16 residues. Losses at the gene ends were 5 bases for V and 2 bases for J; bases not matched to a gene: 12. The CDR3 loop is CASSQSTGRVPYEQYF. In DNA, the CDR3 is TGTGCCAGCAGTCAATCGACAGGGAGAGTCCCCTACGAGCAGTACTTC.

V gene TRBV6-5 combines with J gene TRBJ2-7; a possible D gene is TRBD2 (6 bases). The CDR3 length is 14 residues. Germline V gene sequence: CDR1 MNHEY, CDR2 SVGAGI. V was shortened by 5 bases and J by 2 bases, with 13 bases between the two germline ends. DNA for the CDR3: TGTGCCAGCAGTCCGCGGGACTCAACCTACGAGCAGTACTTC. This sequence encodes CASSPRDSTYEQYF.

The J gene is TRBJ1-1, the V gene TRBV7-9; D remains ambiguous. V lost 5 bases and J lost 1, with 11 bases in between. CDR3 size: 14 residues. Per germline, CDR1 SEHNR and CDR2 FQNEAQ (reference sequence). The CDR3 here is CASSQTLGNTEAFF. The CDR3 DNA follows: TGTGCCAGCAGCCAAACTTTAGGGAACACTGAAGCTTTCTTT. Supplemented by reference TRBV7-9 and TRBJ1-1, the full variable domain reads DTGVSQNPRHKITKRGQNVTFRCDPISEHNRLYWYRQTLGQGPEFLTYFQNEAQLEKSRLLSDRFSAERPKGSFSTLEIQRTEQGDSAMYLCASSQTLGNTEAFFGQGTRLTVV.

The chain employs TRBV4-2 and TRBJ2-1, with 13 bases matching TRBD2. V lost 0 bases to trimming and J lost 6 bases; unmatched junction nucleotides: 5. The CDR3 spans 17 residues. Germline CDR1 is LGHNA and CDR2 is YNFKEQ. The CDR3 here is CASSQELAGGYGNEQFF. The CDR3 coding sequence is TGTGCCAGCAGCCAAGAACTAGCGGGAGGGTATGGCAATGAGCAGTTCTTC.

This chain links TRBV7-2 with TRBJ2-1; perhaps TRBD1 as D (5 bases). This CDR3 has 11 amino acids. The germline V gene encodes CDR1 SGHTA and CDR2 FQGNSA. V was pared by 5 bases and J by 13 bases, with 12 bases between. The CDR3 sequence is CASSPRTTQFF. The CDR3 DNA sequence: TGTGCCAGCAGCCCGCGGACAACCCAGTTCTTC. Variable domain in full (rest from reference TRBV7-2 and TRBJ2-1): GAGVSQSPSNKVTEKGKDVELRCDPISGHTALYWYRQSLGQGLEFLIYFQGNSAPDKSGLPSDRFSAERTGGSVSTLTIQRTQQEDSAVYLCASSPRTTQFFGPGTRLTVL.

This clone was observed a single time. The genes are TRBV4-1 and TRBJ2-1; no definite D call. V gave up 2 bases and J gave up 5 bases, with 7 bases separating them. This CDR3 region has 13 residues. Germline V CDR1 and CDR2: MGHRA, YSYEKL. The CDR3 reads CASSQWGNNEQFF. Written as DNA, the CDR3 is TGCGCCAGCAGCCAATGGGGTAACAATGAGCAGTTCTTC.

V gene TRBV6-1 combines with J gene TRBJ1-1; possible D gene TRBD1, 6 bases. V shed 3 bases and J shed 1 base, with 15 bases lying between them. The V gene's germline CDR1 is MNHNS and CDR2 SASEGT. There are 16 residues in the CDR3. CDR3 sequence: CASSDYRELPNTEAFF. The DNA of the CDR3 is TGTGCCAGCAGTGACTACAGGGAACTCCCGAACACTGAAGCTTTCTTT.

V usage is TRBV19 and J usage is TRBJ2-3; 13 nucleotides line up with TRBD2. The V and J ends lost 6 bases and 4 bases, in that order; junction bases with no gene match: 4. CDR1 and CDR2 (germline): LNHDA, SQIVND (reference sequence). The length of the CDR3 is 15 residues. CDR3 loop: CASSRLAGGSDTQYF. The CDR3 coding sequence is TGTGCCAGTAGCCGACTAGCGGGAGGCTCAGATACGCAGTATTTT.

This chain connects TRBV27 to TRBJ2-5; 10 bases are a match to TRBD2. The CDR3 length is 16 residues. Germline assignment: CDR1 MNHEY and CDR2 SMNVEV (reference sequence). The trim removed 5 bases at V and 5 bases at J, leaving 11 bases unmatched. CDR3 sequence (DNA): TGTGCCAGCAGTCCTTGGGGTAGCGGGAGGCGGGAGACCCAGTACTTC. Translated: CASSPWGSGRRETQYF.

The chain has TRBV11-3 and TRBJ2-3, with D hard to call. Germline V gene data show CDR1 as SGHNT and CDR2 as YENEEA. This CDR3 comprises 12 residues. The germline V and J ends were trimmed by 4 bases and 6 bases, with 8 bases remaining between them. The CDR3 sequence: CASSSKADTQYF. The CDR3 DNA reads as TGTGCCAGCAGCTCTAAGGCGGATACGCAGTATTTT.

The chain uses TRBV6-5 and TRBJ1-1, with a tentative D call TRBD1 (6 bases). The ends were cut back, 6 bases at V and 3 bases at J, with 8 bases in the middle. Germline lookup yields CDR1 MNHEY and CDR2 SVGAGI. This CDR3 comprises 12 residues. The CDR3 sequence: CASSDRHTEAFF. CDR3 sequence (DNA): TGTGCCAGCAGCGACAGGCACACTGAAGCTTTCTTT.

V gene TRBV18 combines with J gene TRBJ2-7; D is ambiguous. From germline, CDR1 is KGHSH and CDR2 LQKENI. The CDR3 is 15 residues long. V lost 3 bases and J lost 2, with 14 bases in between. The CDR3 loop is CASSPQPHNTYEQYF. In DNA, the CDR3 is TGTGCCAGCTCACCCCAGCCGCATAACACCTACGAGCAGTACTTC.

V gene TRBV6-1 combines with J gene TRBJ2-3, with D possibly TRBD2 on 6 matching bases. CDR1 MNHNS and CDR2 SASEGT come from the germline V gene. The CDR3 length is 16 residues. The V and J ends lost 2 bases and 2 bases respectively, with 14 bases between them. The CDR3 DNA follows: TGTGCCAGCAGTGAATGGTATGGAGGGAACACAGATACGCAGTATTTT. Encoded protein: CASSEWYGGNTDTQYF.

The J gene is TRBJ2-7, the V gene TRBV6-1; tentatively, D is TRBD2 (6 bases). The CDR3 consists of 17 residues. CDR1 and CDR2 from the germline V gene are MNHNS and SASEGT. With 1 base removed from V and 4 bases from J, the gap between germline ends came to 20 bases. CDR3 sequence: CASSEGFGGRLLYEQYF. The CDR3 DNA is TGTGCCAGCAGTGAAGGTTTTGGTGGGAGGCTCCTATACGAGCAGTACTTC.

The gene calls are TRBV19 and TRBJ2-3, with D unresolved. This CDR3 spans 14 amino acids. The V end was cut by 7 bases, the J end by 0 bases, with 11 bases between. Germline values: CDR1 LNHDA, CDR2 SQIVND (reference sequence). The CDR3 region has the DNA TGTGCCAGTACCGGATGGGGTAGCACAGATACGCAGTATTTT. It translates to CASTGWGSTDTQYF. The variable domain in full, with the rest retrieved from reference TRBV19 and TRBJ2-3, is DGGITQSPKYLFRKEGQNVTLSCEQNLNHDAMYWYRQDPGQGLRLIYYSQIVNDFQKGDIAEGYSVSREKKESFPLTVTSAQKNPTAFYLCASTGWGSTDTQYFGPGTRLTVL.

This rearrangement joins TRBV19 to TRBJ1-1; possibly TRBD1 for D (6 bases). This CDR3 spans 14 amino acids. V was trimmed by 9 bases and J by 4 bases, leaving 18 bases between them. Per the germline V gene, CDR1 is LNHDA and CDR2 is SQIVND (reference sequence). Here the CDR3 reads CASDPGWGATEAFF. In nucleotides, the CDR3 is TGTGCCAGCGACCCTGGCTGGGGGGCCACTGAAGCTTTCTTT.

The chain joins TRBV10-3 to TRBJ1-3; maybe TRBD1 (6 bases). The V gene lost 1 base and the J gene lost 1 base, with 11 bases spanning the gap. The CDR3 has 16 residues. Germline CDR1 is ENHRY and CDR2 is SYGVKD. The CDR3 DNA is TGTGCCATCAGTGAGTGGGGGGGCCGTTCTGGAAACACCATATATTTT. It yields the protein CAISEWGGRSGNTIYF.

The J gene is TRBJ2-3, the V gene TRBV9; D possibly corresponds to TRBD1 (5 bases). The length of the CDR3 is 12 residues. The V end lost 3 bases, the J end lost 7 bases, and 9 bases lay between the germline ends. Per germline, CDR1 SGDLS and CDR2 YYNGEE. CDR3 amino acids: CASSGQRHTQYF. CDR3 DNA: TGTGCCAGCAGCGGACAGCGTCATACGCAGTATTTT.

The CDR3 coding sequence is TGCGCCAGCAGTATCGCTTCTAACTATGGCTACACCTTC. Its translation is CASSIASNYGYTF. The V gene is TRBV5-1, the J gene TRBJ1-2, with no clear D. The V and J ends lost 5 bases and 0 bases respectively, with 8 bases between them. The CDR3 is 13 amino acids. Germline CDR1 SGHRS, CDR2 YFSETQ.

The chain employs TRBV28 and TRBJ2-2; the D call may be TRBD1 or TRBD2 (6 bases each). Germline assignment: CDR1 MDHEN and CDR2 SYDVKM. This CDR3 has 12 amino acids. The CDR3 coding sequence is TGTGCAGAGGGGGGTAACACCGGGGAGCTGTTTTTT. Protein product: CAEGGNTGELFF.

V is TRBV10-3 and J is TRBJ1-4; 7 nucleotides match TRBD1. Trimming removed 6 bases from V and 12 bases from J; junction bases left unmatched: 16. The CDR3 consists of 15 residues. Germline CDR1 is ENHRY and CDR2 is SYGVKD. Written as DNA, the CDR3 is TGTGCCATCAGCTCCGGGACAGCGATTTCGTCAGAACTGTTTTTT. It encodes CAISSGTAISSELFF.